A selection of T cell receptor beta chains follows, all from one sample in a study of T-cell memory formation after mild COVID-19. TCRdb re-derived calls from the 5' RACE reads in MiXCR, one entry per CDR3 protein. The data contain hundreds of thousands of distinct CDR3 sequences, roughly a fifth of them seen just once; the ten biggest clones take up 8.4%. Sequencing was done on a sample of PBMCs or a T cell subset sorted from them (not recorded which). The receptors were gathered from an adult woman who had mild COVID-19 (a few samples of this study predate the infection). Cell type and time point are not known. Each CDR3 is given with its conserved first and last residue. The D gene is left open where the match is weak. A row's size may be missing; if present it is once, few, many or a size class.

j_call | clone_size | v_call | d_call | cdr3_length | cdr3_nt | cdr3_aa
TRBJ2-2 | . | TRBV12-5 | . | 15 | TGTGCTAGTGGTTTCTCCTTGGCCAACACCGGGGAGCTGTTTTTT | CASGFSLANTGELFF
TRBJ2-4 | few | TRBV7-2 | . | 15 | TGTGCCAGCAGCTTAAAAGTGGTCGCCAAAAACATTCAGTACTTC | CASSLKVVAKNIQYF
TRBJ1-2 | few | TRBV7-2 | . | 14 | TGTGCCAGCAGCGTCCAGGGAGGAAACTATGGCTACACCTTC | CASSVQGGNYGYTF
TRBJ1-1 | . | TRBV30 | . | 15 | TGTGCCTGCTCCCGGTTCGGAGGGTCAGCCACTGAAGCTTTCTTT | CACSRFGGSATEAFF
TRBJ1-3 | . | TRBV4-1 | . | 16 | TGCGCCAGCAGCCAACTCTTCACCGACGACCGAAACACCATATATTTT | CASSQLFTDDRNTIYF
TRBJ2-3 | . | TRBV12-3/TRBV12-4 | . | 16 | TGTGCCAGCAGCTCTTGGGGGGGCGGCCGCACAGATACGCAGTATTTT | CASSSWGGGRTDTQYF
TRBJ2-3 | . | TRBV9 | TRBD2 | 16 | TGTGCCAGCAGCGCCAGCGGGGGAGAGGGCACAGATACGCAGTATTTT | CASSASGGEGTDTQYF
TRBJ2-1 | few | TRBV6-2/TRBV6-3 | . | 16 | TGTGCCAGCAGTTCCGGGGACCGCACGCTGGGGAATGAGCAGTTCTTC | CASSSGDRTLGNEQFF
TRBJ1-4 | few | TRBV15 | TRBD1 | 15 | TGTGCCACCAGCAGAGATAGACAGGGTGCAGAAAGCGTGTTTTTT | CATSRDRQGAESVFF
TRBJ2-3 | . | TRBV9 | . | 15 | TGTGCCAGCAGCGTAGATCCCCGGGGCACAGATACGCAGTATTTT | CASSVDPRGTDTQYF
TRBJ1-3 | once | TRBV5-1 | TRBD1 | 17 | TGCGCCAGCAGCCTGGGGGACAGAGAGTACTCTGGAAACACCATATATTTT | CASSLGDREYSGNTIYF
TRBJ2-1 | . | TRBV12-3/TRBV12-4 | . | 16 | TGTGCCAGCAGTCCGACCGGGCCCAACTCCTACAATGAGCAGTTCTTC | CASSPTGPNSYNEQFF
TRBJ2-2 | few | TRBV7-9 | . | 14 | TGTGCCAGCAGCTTTACAGACGACACCGGGGAGCTGTTTTTT | CASSFTDDTGELFF
TRBJ2-1 | few | TRBV12-3/TRBV12-4 | TRBD1 | 12 | TGTGCCAGCAGTTCTACCGGGACAGTGGAGTTCTTC | CASSSTGTVEFF
TRBJ1-1 | few | TRBV4-3 | . | 13 | TGCGCCAGCAGCCAACAGGACGGTGGGAAAGCTTTCTTT | CASSQQDGGKAFF
TRBJ2-7 | few | TRBV7-2 | TRBD2 | 13 | TGTGCCAGCAGCTCGCGGACTAGCTACGAGCAGTACTTC | CASSSRTSYEQYF
TRBJ1-1 | . | TRBV4-3 | . | 16 | TGCGCCAGCAGCCAAGAGGGGGCCGCCATGAACACTGAAGCTTTCTTT | CASSQEGAAMNTEAFF
TRBJ2-3 | many | TRBV7-2 | TRBD2 | 16 | TGTGCCAGCAGGGTTCCGGGACTAGCGGCTGGAGATACGCAGTATTTT | CASRVPGLAAGDTQYF
TRBJ1-2 | few | TRBV28 | . | 12 | TGTGCCAGCAGTTGGGAGTTCTATGGCTACACCTTC | CASSWEFYGYTF
TRBJ2-1 | . | TRBV10-3 | . | 11 | TGTGCCATCAGTGTGGGGGCAGGGCAGTTCTTC | CAISVGAGQFF
TRBJ2-5 | . | TRBV5-1 | TRBD1 | 15 | TGCGCCAGCAGCTTGGGAGAGGGGGCGGAAGAGACCCAGTACTTC | CASSLGEGAEETQYF
TRBJ2-7 | . | TRBV2 | . | 16 | TGTGCCAGCAGGGATATTAACAGGGAAAAGGGTTACGAGCAGTACTTC | CASRDINREKGYEQYF
TRBJ1-3 | few | TRBV12-3/TRBV12-4 | . | 12 | TGTGCCAGCAGTTTGGTGTTAGACACCATATATTTT | CASSLVLDTIYF
TRBJ2-1 | . | TRBV4-1 | TRBD2 | 15 | TGCGCCAGCAGCCGAGCTAGCGGGCAACACAATGAGCAGTTCTTC | CASSRASGQHNEQFF
TRBJ2-1 | many | TRBV7-3 | . | 13 | TGTGCCAGCAGCTTGACCCTTAGGAGTGAGCAGTTCTTC | CASSLTLRSEQFF
TRBJ2-5 | . | TRBV30 | . | 16 | TGTGCCTGGACCCGAGGAGGGTTCGGTCGAGAGGAGACCCAGTACTTC | CAWTRGGFGREETQYF
TRBJ2-7 | few | TRBV23-1 | . | 12 | TGCGCCAGCAGTCAGGGGAGACACGAGCAGTACTTC | CASSQGRHEQYF
TRBJ1-5 | . | TRBV12-3/TRBV12-4 | TRBD1 | 14 | TGTGCCAGCAGTAACAGGGGAAGCAATCAGCCCCAGCATTTT | CASSNRGSNQPQHF
TRBJ2-3 | . | TRBV5-1 | TRBD2 | 16 | TGCGCCAGCGGCTTGTACGAGCGGGGTAGCACAGATACGCAGTATTTT | CASGLYERGSTDTQYF
TRBJ2-3 | few | TRBV5-1 | TRBD2 | 13 | TGCGCCAGCAGCTTGGGACTAGCGGGTACGCAGTATTTT | CASSLGLAGTQYF
TRBJ2-1 | many | TRBV24-1 | . | 14 | TGTGCCACCAGTGATATTAACACCTACAATGAGCAGTTCTTC | CATSDINTYNEQFF
TRBJ2-7 | . | TRBV6-5 | TRBD2 | 12 | TGTGCCAGTCACGGGGGGATCGGTGAGCAGTACTTC | CASHGGIGEQYF
TRBJ2-7 | . | TRBV14 | TRBD2 | 13 | TGTGCCAGCAGCCGGGCGGGAGAACCCGAGCAGTACTTC | CASSRAGEPEQYF
TRBJ1-2 | . | TRBV5-1 | TRBD1 | 14 | TGCGCCAGCAGCTTGATACAGGGGGTCGATGGCTACACCTTC | CASSLIQGVDGYTF
TRBJ2-6 | . | TRBV5-1 | . | 14 | TGCGCCAGCATGACAGACTCTGGGGCCAACGTCCTGACTTTC | CASMTDSGANVLTF
TRBJ2-7 | . | TRBV4-3 | . | 13 | TGCGCCAGCAGCCGGACTCGGGGTTACGAGCAGTACTTC | CASSRTRGYEQYF
TRBJ2-5 | . | TRBV7-2 | . | 16 | TGTGCCAGCAGCTTAGCGTATCAGTGGGGCCAAGAGACCCAGTACTTC | CASSLAYQWGQETQYF
TRBJ2-5 | . | TRBV5-6 | TRBD1 | 15 | TGTGCCAGCAGCTTGATGAGACAGGGAGAAGAGACCCAGTACTTC | CASSLMRQGEETQYF
TRBJ2-7 | . | TRBV12-3/TRBV12-4 | . | 12 | TGTGCCAGCAGTTCGGGACTCGCCGAGCAGTACTTC | CASSSGLAEQYF
TRBJ2-6 | . | TRBV7-2 | TRBD2 | 18 | TGTGCCAGCAGCCGGCCCCTCGGGGGGGGAAGTGGGGCCAACGTCCTGACTTTC | CASSRPLGGGSGANVLTF
TRBJ2-3 | . | TRBV19 | TRBD2 | 16 | TGTGCCAGTAGTGCGGGGGGCGGAAAGGGCACAGATACGCAGTATTTT | CASSAGGGKGTDTQYF
TRBJ2-1 | many | TRBV5-1 | TRBD2 | 15 | TGTGCCAGCAGCTCCGGGACTAGCGGTTACAATGAGCAGTTCTTC | CASSSGTSGYNEQFF
TRBJ1-5 | . | TRBV12-3/TRBV12-4 | . | 14 | TGTGCCAGCAGTTTTGGACGGACCAATCAGCCCCAGCATTTT | CASSFGRTNQPQHF
TRBJ1-1 | few | TRBV19 | . | 13 | TGTGCCAGTAGTTCCTTACCCGAAACGGCCGCTTTCTTT | CASSSLPETAAFF
TRBJ1-2 | few | TRBV7-2 | . | 14 | TGTGCCAGCAGCTTCAGGAGCGTAGGCTATGGCTACACCTTC | CASSFRSVGYGYTF
TRBJ1-1 | few | TRBV5-1 | . | 16 | TGCGCCAGCAGCTTGGGGGAGCTCTTGAGGGTCACTGAAGCTTTCTTT | CASSLGELLRVTEAFF